Listed below are T cell receptor beta chains from one sample, sequenced in a study of OX40 agonist ivuxolimab in advanced cancers. The repertoire was sequenced with immunoSEQ multiplex PCR; TCRdb's copy has only in-frame clones and lacks some. This table has around 95,000 clones, just over 90% appearing once. The sequencing here drew on CD4+ or CD8+ T cells sorted from blood, taken in a trial of the OX40 agonist ivuxolimab. The receptors originated from an adult with an advanced solid tumor such as melanoma, head and neck, liver or kidney cancer. Both conserved end residues are trimmed from each CDR3. The order of the fields is clone size, V gene, J gene, CDR3 protein. Expanded clones get a size class; other rows say once, few or many, or leave the size out.

abundance: -
v_gene: TRBV7-9
j_gene: TRBJ2-3
CDR3aa: ASSLFGGSSTDTQY

abundance: -
v_gene: TRBV2
j_gene: TRBJ2-1
CDR3aa: ASSEGTGKVYEQF

abundance: once
v_gene: TRBV18
j_gene: TRBJ1-4
CDR3aa: ASTTVGVNEKLF

abundance: -
v_gene: TRBV5-4
j_gene: TRBJ1-1
CDR3aa: ASSSDGAGGTEAF

abundance: once
v_gene: TRBV28
j_gene: TRBJ2-6
CDR3aa: ASRKYQSSGANVLT

abundance: -
v_gene: TRBV28
j_gene: TRBJ1-4
CDR3aa: ASKVLNEKLF

abundance: -
v_gene: TRBV11-1
j_gene: TRBJ2-2
CDR3aa: ASSLGPGGLGELF

abundance: -
v_gene: TRBV5-1
j_gene: TRBJ2-3
CDR3aa: ASSLGSSGGTSTDTQY

abundance: -
v_gene: TRBV7-9
j_gene: TRBJ2-1
CDR3aa: ASSPPGVGNEQF

abundance: -
v_gene: TRBV5-1
j_gene: TRBJ2-3
CDR3aa: ASSVGTARDTQY

abundance: -
v_gene: TRBV7-9
j_gene: TRBJ2-7
CDR3aa: ASSLTSGRKSSYEQY

abundance: -
v_gene: TRBV23-1
j_gene: TRBJ2-7
CDR3aa: ASSPYKTRATYEQY

abundance: -
v_gene: TRBV5-1
j_gene: TRBJ2-2
CDR3aa: ASSLTGLGELF

abundance: few
v_gene: TRBV6-5
j_gene: TRBJ1-6
CDR3aa: ASSYSRASYSPLH

abundance: -
v_gene: TRBV18
j_gene: TRBJ1-1
CDR3aa: ASSLTDRDTEAF

abundance: few
v_gene: TRBV5-1
j_gene: TRBJ2-1
CDR3aa: ASSLGAGGPSEQF

abundance: -
v_gene: TRBV9
j_gene: TRBJ2-5
CDR3aa: ASSATGGETQY

abundance: -
v_gene: TRBV7-9
j_gene: TRBJ2-2
CDR3aa: ASSLEQGGGELF

abundance: -
v_gene: TRBV27
j_gene: TRBJ2-2
CDR3aa: ASSVPGDTGELF

abundance: once
v_gene: TRBV11-2
j_gene: TRBJ2-7
CDR3aa: ASSLTDLPGAYEQY

abundance: -
v_gene: TRBV18
j_gene: TRBJ2-1
CDR3aa: ASSPGQRLNEQF

abundance: once
v_gene: TRBV18
j_gene: TRBJ1-6
CDR3aa: ASSPQQGRDSPLH

abundance: -
v_gene: TRBV11-2
j_gene: TRBJ2-1
CDR3aa: ASSSRGLPHNEQF

abundance: -
v_gene: TRBV5-4
j_gene: TRBJ2-3
CDR3aa: ASSLGGSGSDTQY

abundance: -
v_gene: TRBV7-7
j_gene: TRBJ2-3
CDR3aa: ASSLDRGSDTQY

abundance: -
v_gene: TRBV19
j_gene: TRBJ2-2
CDR3aa: ASSKGTSGSSGRPGELF

abundance: -
v_gene: TRBV7-3
j_gene: TRBJ2-2
CDR3aa: ASSAGTNTGELF

abundance: -
v_gene: TRBV5-1
j_gene: TRBJ2-5
CDR3aa: ASSQAGIQTQY

abundance: -
v_gene: TRBV30
j_gene: TRBJ2-5
CDR3aa: AWSLAGAETQY

abundance: -
v_gene: TRBV19
j_gene: TRBJ2-3
CDR3aa: ASRAPGDTQY

abundance: -
v_gene: TRBV18
j_gene: TRBJ2-7
CDR3aa: ASSRDRGPEQY

abundance: once
v_gene: TRBV5-6
j_gene: TRBJ1-2
CDR3aa: ASRFQGVGGYT

abundance: -
v_gene: TRBV5-1
j_gene: TRBJ2-1
CDR3aa: ASSFFGGSYNEQF

abundance: -
v_gene: TRBV7-8
j_gene: TRBJ2-3
CDR3aa: ASSTRWWSTDTQY

abundance: -
v_gene: TRBV6-4
j_gene: TRBJ2-7
CDR3aa: ASRGQEDGEQY

abundance: -
v_gene: TRBV28
j_gene: TRBJ2-1
CDR3aa: ASAKRGGGPYNEQF

abundance: -
v_gene: TRBV5-4
j_gene: TRBJ2-7
CDR3aa: ASSLGGSLGYEQY

abundance: once
v_gene: TRBV5-8
j_gene: TRBJ1-4
CDR3aa: ASSLQGGGEKLF

abundance: -
v_gene: TRBV5-1
j_gene: TRBJ2-3
CDR3aa: ASSLGQGATDTQY

abundance: -
v_gene: TRBV6-6
j_gene: TRBJ2-6
CDR3aa: ASSGTHAGANVLT

abundance: -
v_gene: TRBV7-2
j_gene: TRBJ2-7
CDR3aa: ASSGLARYEQY

abundance: -
v_gene: TRBV6-1
j_gene: TRBJ1-3
CDR3aa: ASSESGGRAY

abundance: -
v_gene: TRBV29-1
j_gene: TRBJ1-4
CDR3aa: SVAGTAGTGGEKLF

abundance: few
v_gene: TRBV7-2
j_gene: TRBJ1-5
CDR3aa: ASSLAAGYGQPQH

abundance: -
v_gene: TRBV6-6
j_gene: TRBJ2-7
CDR3aa: ASSPQYEQY

abundance: few
v_gene: TRBV27
j_gene: TRBJ1-2
CDR3aa: ASSPNRGLGYT

abundance: -
v_gene: TRBV5-4
j_gene: TRBJ1-1
CDR3aa: ASSFPMNTEAF

abundance: -
v_gene: TRBV5-1
j_gene: TRBJ2-7
CDR3aa: ASSSSGSSYEQY

abundance: -
v_gene: TRBV7-2
j_gene: TRBJ2-7
CDR3aa: ASSPGTGRYEQY

abundance: -
v_gene: TRBV5-6
j_gene: TRBJ2-3
CDR3aa: ASSLYRDGISDTQY

abundance: -
v_gene: TRBV5-6
j_gene: TRBJ1-2
CDR3aa: ASSLSPNYGYT

abundance: -
v_gene: TRBV7-9
j_gene: TRBJ2-6
CDR3aa: ASSLTDSGANVLT

abundance: -
v_gene: TRBV15
j_gene: TRBJ2-7
CDR3aa: ATSSRTGNEQY

abundance: -
v_gene: TRBV5-1
j_gene: TRBJ2-7
CDR3aa: ASSEGPGLEQY